These T cell receptor beta chains were read from a single sample in a study of T-cell memory formation after mild COVID-19. TCRdb re-called the 5' RACE reads through MiXCR, storing one row per CDR3 protein. The sample consists of 120,000 to 150,000 distinct CDR3 sequences, about 6.1% of them appearing once. Sequenced material: PBMCs or a T cell subset sorted from them (not recorded which). Source of these receptors: an adult woman who had mild COVID-19 (a few samples of this study predate the infection). Cell type and time point are not known. The CDR3 runs from the conserved cysteine through the conserved F or W. The D gene is left open where the match is weak. A row's size may be missing; if present it is once, few, many or a size class.

v_call	clone_size	d_call	j_call	cdr3_nt	cdr3_aa
TRBV20-1	many	.	TRBJ2-1	TGCAGTGCCCTCAGGGACAATGAGCAGTTCTTC	CSALRDNEQFF
TRBV5-1	many	.	TRBJ2-5	TGCGCCAGCGGAACGGGGCAAGAGACCCAGTACTTC	CASGTGQETQYF
TRBV12-3/TRBV12-4	few	.	TRBJ2-1	TGTGCCAGCAGTCCACATAGTATCCCTTCGCACAGTGAGCAGTTCTTC	CASSPHSIPSHSEQFF
TRBV5-5	few	.	TRBJ2-1	TGTGCCAGCAGCTTGTTCAGGGTGGCCAATGAGCAGTTCTTC	CASSLFRVANEQFF
TRBV7-9	many	.	TRBJ2-2	TGTGCCAGCAGCCCACCGGGACACCCTCGGTCCACCGGGGAGCTGTTTTTT	CASSPPGHPRSTGELFF
TRBV10-3	few	.	TRBJ1-2	TGTGCCATCAGTGACGCGAACCGCTACACCTTC	CAISDANRYTF
TRBV12-3/TRBV12-4	.	TRBD2	TRBJ2-3	TGTGCCAGCAGTTCCTGGACTAGCTCAGATACGCAGTATTTT	CASSSWTSSDTQYF
TRBV4-3	.	TRBD1	TRBJ1-2	TGCGCCAGCAGCCCTGACAGGGGATCTCGCGGCTACACCTTC	CASSPDRGSRGYTF
TRBV20-1	few	.	TRBJ2-2	TGCAGTGCTAGAGTGGGGGGAGCCACCGGGGAGCTGTTTTTT	CSARVGGATGELFF
TRBV12-3/TRBV12-4	many	TRBD1	TRBJ2-5	TGTGCCAGCAGTTTTAACAGGGGGCGTGGAGAGACCCAGTACTTC	CASSFNRGRGETQYF
TRBV6-5	many	TRBD2	TRBJ2-5	TGTGCCAGCAGTTACGGGACTAGCATCTTAGAGACCCAGTACTTC	CASSYGTSILETQYF
TRBV3-1	few	.	TRBJ1-6	TGTGCCAGCAGCCCAGAAGGGACCATCAATTCACCCCTCCACTTT	CASSPEGTINSPLHF
TRBV5-1	.	TRBD1	TRBJ1-1	TGCGCCAGCAGCTATACAGGGGGGACTGAAGCTTTCTTT	CASSYTGGTEAFF
TRBV7-2	many	.	TRBJ2-1	TGTGCCAGCAGCTTAGTGGGTAGTGGCAATGAGCAGTTCTTC	CASSLVGSGNEQFF
TRBV7-2	few	TRBD1	TRBJ2-7	TGTGCCAGCAGCTTAGGTGGGACAGACTTTAAGGAGCAGTACTTC	CASSLGGTDFKEQYF
TRBV7-8	.	TRBD1	TRBJ2-7	TGTGCCAGCAGCTTAGCGGGACAGGGGGACTCCTACGAGCAGTACTTC	CASSLAGQGDSYEQYF
TRBV5-6	few	TRBD1	TRBJ2-7	TGTGCCAGCAGCTTGGGACAGGGGGCGTACTACGAGCAGTACTTC	CASSLGQGAYYEQYF
TRBV3-1	.	.	TRBJ2-3	TGTGCCAGCAGCCAAGCGGCTCTTGGGAGGGATACGCAGTATTTT	CASSQAALGRDTQYF
TRBV5-1	many	.	TRBJ2-7	TGCGCCAGCAGCTCGGACGGCAGGGGATACTCCTACGAGCAGTACTTC	CASSSDGRGYSYEQYF
TRBV4-3	many	.	TRBJ2-1	TGCGCCAGCAGCCAAGAGACTCGCTCCTACAATGAGCAGTTCTTC	CASSQETRSYNEQFF
TRBV12-3/TRBV12-4	many	.	TRBJ2-2	TGTGCCAGCACCTTTAGAAGGGGCGCCGGGGAGCTGTTTTTT	CASTFRRGAGELFF
TRBV5-1	.	TRBD1	TRBJ1-2	TGCGCCAGCACCGATTTAGACAGGGGGAACGATGGCTACACCTTC	CASTDLDRGNDGYTF
TRBV3-1	.	.	TRBJ1-2	TGTGCCAGCAGCCACGGACCCAACTATGGCTACACCTTC	CASSHGPNYGYTF
TRBV7-3	many	.	TRBJ2-5	TGTGCCAGCAGCACCGGGAGCCGGGAGACCCAGTACTTC	CASSTGSRETQYF
TRBV6-5	.	TRBD1	TRBJ2-1	TGTGCCAGCAGTGCCGGAGGACAGGGTCTCAATGAGCAGTTCTTC	CASSAGGQGLNEQFF
TRBV30	.	TRBD2	TRBJ2-3	TGTGCCTGGAGTCGTCCGGGGACTATAAGAGTGGGAGATACGCAGTATTTT	CAWSRPGTIRVGDTQYF
TRBV7-2	many	.	TRBJ2-7	TGTGCCAGCAGCCCCCGTGGGGGAATTTACGAGCAGTACTTC	CASSPRGGIYEQYF
TRBV11-2	many	TRBD1	TRBJ1-4	TGTGCCAGCAGCTTAGGAAGAGGGGGCGAAAAACTGTTTTTT	CASSLGRGGEKLFF
TRBV5-1	.	.	TRBJ2-1	TGCGCCAGCAGTCTCGGGAGCCCCAATGAGCAGTTCTTC	CASSLGSPNEQFF
TRBV18	few	.	TRBJ2-4	TGTGCCAGCTCACCACCACGGGGAGTAGCCAAAAACATTCAGTACTTC	CASSPPRGVAKNIQYF
TRBV7-3	many	TRBD1	TRBJ2-7	TGTGCCAGCAGCTTAACTGGGACAGGGAGCTCCTACGAGCAGTACTTC	CASSLTGTGSSYEQYF
TRBV7-9	.	.	TRBJ2-4	TGTGCCAGCAGCTTAAGTCGGGGGGCCAAAAACATTCAGTACTTC	CASSLSRGAKNIQYF
TRBV24-1	.	.	TRBJ2-1	TGTGCCACCAGTCCCTCAGGGTTAGGGCAGTTCTTC	CATSPSGLGQFF
TRBV7-2	few	TRBD2	TRBJ2-1	TGTGCCAGCAGCTTATCACTAGCGGGAGGAGGTTCGTTCTTC	CASSLSLAGGGSFF
TRBV5-1	many	.	TRBJ2-5	TGCGCCAGCCTAGGCGACGGAGAGACCCAGTACTTC	CASLGDGETQYF
TRBV30	.	.	TRBJ2-4	TGTGCCTGGAGTAATAGAGACATTCAGTACTTC	CAWSNRDIQYF
TRBV30	many	.	TRBJ2-1	TGTGCCTGGAGTCCCCCCCCGACCGTCTACAATGAGCAGTTCTTC	CAWSPPPTVYNEQFF
TRBV5-1	.	.	TRBJ2-7	TGCGCCAGCAGCTTGGGATGGGCGTCTGGGGGGAAGGACGAGCAGTACTTC	CASSLGWASGGKDEQYF
TRBV6-7	.	.	TRBJ2-1	TGTGCCAGCATTCGGCAGCGCTACAATGAGCAGTTCTTC	CASIRQRYNEQFF
TRBV6-2/TRBV6-3	few	.	TRBJ1-1	TGTGCCAGCAGTTACGTAGACGCGTCAGGGTGGGGGACCACTGAAGCTTTCTTT	CASSYVDASGWGTTEAFF
TRBV6-6	many	.	TRBJ1-3	TGTGCCAGCAGACGACAGTCTTTCTACTCTGGAAACACCATATATTTT	CASRRQSFYSGNTIYF
TRBV10-3	many	.	TRBJ2-2	TGTGCCATCAGGGCGGGACCCGACACCGGGGAGCTGTTTTTT	CAIRAGPDTGELFF
TRBV4-2	.	TRBD1	TRBJ1-6	TGTGCCAGCAGCCAAGAACTCCCAGGGGGGTCACCCCTCCACTTT	CASSQELPGGSPLHF
TRBV5-1	many	TRBD1	TRBJ1-1	TGCGCCAGCAGCTTCGGACAGGGTGGCACTGAAGCTTTCTTT	CASSFGQGGTEAFF
TRBV29-1	few	TRBD1	TRBJ2-2	TGCAGCGTAGTACAGGGGGCGAACACCGGGGAGCTGTTTTTT	CSVVQGANTGELFF
TRBV7-8	.	.	TRBJ2-1	TGTGCCAGCAGCCCCCACGGTCTGGGCAATGAGCAGTTCTTC	CASSPHGLGNEQFF
TRBV10-3	.	.	TRBJ2-7	TGTGCCATCGCTAGCTCCCACGAGCAGTACTTC	CAIASSHEQYF
TRBV7-8	.	.	TRBJ1-2	TGTGCCGGCAGCTCCCCCCGGGGGGCTGGCTACACCTTC	CAGSSPRGAGYTF
TRBV4-2	many	TRBD2	TRBJ2-7	TGTGCCAGCAGCCAAGGGCTAGCGGGGGTCTACGAGCAGTACTTC	CASSQGLAGVYEQYF
TRBV7-2	.	TRBD1	TRBJ2-7	TGTGCCAGCAGCTTCACCCGGGACAGCCACGAGCAGTACTTC	CASSFTRDSHEQYF
TRBV7-2	.	.	TRBJ2-1	TGTGCCAGCAGCGTAAAGGTTAAGGTTCCGAGCTCCTACAATGAGCAGTTCTTC	CASSVKVKVPSSYNEQFF
TRBV7-2	medium-sized	.	TRBJ1-1	TGTGCCAGCAGCTCTAACAGGTTAATGAACACTGAAGCTTTCTTT	CASSSNRLMNTEAFF
TRBV7-2	many	TRBD2	TRBJ2-7	TGTGCCAGCAGCCCCCGGGAGGGTGCGACCGAGCAGTACTTC	CASSPREGATEQYF
TRBV5-6	.	TRBD1	TRBJ2-5	TGTGCCAGCAGCCTGGACAGGGGGCTTCAAGAGACCCAGTACTTC	CASSLDRGLQETQYF
TRBV7-2	few	TRBD1	TRBJ1-1	TGTGCCAGCAGCTTAGGTCCAGGGGGGAACACTGAAGCTTTCTTT	CASSLGPGGNTEAFF